One and the same sample provided the 23 T cell receptor beta chains below, sequenced in a study of T-cell memory formation after mild COVID-19. A single record per CDR3 protein comes from TCRdb applying MiXCR to the 5' RACE reads. The sample holds just over 400,000 distinct CDR3 sequences, around a quarter seen once. Specimen: PBMCs or a T cell subset sorted from them (not recorded which). The source of these receptors is an adult woman who had mild COVID-19 (a few samples of this study predate the infection). Cell type and time point are not known.

The J gene is TRBJ2-5, the V gene TRBV7-9; D perhaps matches TRBD2 (7 bases). Trimming took off 0 bases at V and 0 bases at J, with 17 bases between the two ends. This CDR3 spans 18 amino acids. Looked up from germline, CDR1 is SEHNR and CDR2 is FQNEAQ (reference sequence). CDR3 in amino acids: CASSLAAAGATYQETQYF. The DNA of the CDR3 is TGTGCCAGCAGCTTAGCGGCGGCGGGGGCTACCTACCAAGAGACCCAGTACTTC.

This clonotype was detected only a few times. This chain connects TRBV4-3 to TRBJ2-5, with 10 bases identical to TRBD2. Per the germline V gene, CDR1 is LGHNA and CDR2 is YSLEER. CDR3 length: 18 amino acids. V gave up 0 bases and J gave up 1 base; unmatched junction bases: 8. For the CDR3, the DNA is TGCGCCAGCAGCCAAGATAGGGTGGCTAGCGGGGGCCAAGAGACCCAGTACTTC. Its translation is CASSQDRVASGGQETQYF.

The CDR3 DNA is TGTGCCAGCAGCCAGAGGGAGCTAGCGAGGGGCGAGCAGTACTTC. As protein: CASSQRELARGEQYF. The chain recombines TRBV4-2 with TRBJ2-7, with D maybe TRBD2 (6 bases). CDR1 and CDR2 (germline): LGHNA, YNFKEQ. This CDR3 region has 15 residues. V was pared by 3 bases and J by 6 bases, with 18 bases between.

This clonotype occurred a few times. The chain employs TRBV27 and TRBJ2-4, with D tentatively TRBD1 (5 bases). V was clipped by 6 bases and J by 7 bases, with 16 bases between them. Germline-derived CDR1 and CDR2 are MNHEY and SMNVEV (reference sequence). The CDR3 sequence is 14 residues long. DNA for the CDR3: TGTGCCAGCAGGGTTACAGGTTTGGAGAACATTCAGTACTTC. It translates to CASRVTGLENIQYF.

This clonotype was seen more than once but under ten times. The gene calls are TRBV11-3 and TRBJ2-7; D uncertain. The CDR3 covers 12 residues. The germline CDR1 and CDR2 sequences are SGHNT and YENEEA. Between the trimmed V and J ends, which lost 4 bases and 5 bases, there was a span of 9 bases. The DNA for the CDR3 is TGTGCCAGCAGCTCCAACTGGGACGAGCAGTACTTC. This translates into CASSSNWDEQYF.

This chain links TRBV7-3 with TRBJ1-1; D gene ambiguous. This CDR3 has 12 residues. The V and J ends lost 5 bases and 10 bases respectively, with 14 bases between them. Germline V CDR1 and CDR2: SGHTA, FQGTGA. CDR3 in DNA: TGTGCCAGCAGCACCCCGGGTTCCAGAGCTTTCTTT. It is translated as CASSTPGSRAFF.

This chain uses TRBV20-1 with TRBJ2-7; possibly TRBD2 for D (5 bases). V shed 3 bases and J shed 0 bases, with 9 bases lying between them. Germline CDR1 reads DFQATT; CDR2 reads SNEGSKA (reference sequence). This CDR3 is built from 13 residues. This chain's CDR3 is CSASGGSSYEQYF. The CDR3, as DNA: TGCAGTGCTAGTGGTGGGAGCTCCTACGAGCAGTACTTC.

This clonotype was seen repeatedly, ten times or more. The rearrangement joins TRBV11-3 to TRBJ1-1; D is possibly TRBD1 (6 bases). The CDR3 has 16 amino acids. The V gene's germline CDR1 is SGHNT and CDR2 YENEEA. Trimming shortened V by 3 bases and J by 3 bases, and 17 bases separated the two germline ends. The chain's CDR3 is CASSFDGRGGDTEAFF. The CDR3 DNA sequence: TGTGCCAGCAGCTTTGACGGAAGAGGGGGAGACACTGAAGCTTTCTTT.

This chain uses TRBV25-1 with TRBJ1-2; the D gene is possibly TRBD1 (5 bases). V lost 2 bases to trimming and J lost 5 bases, with 12 bases between them. Per germline, CDR1 MGHDK and CDR2 SYGVNS. CDR3 length: 14 residues. The CDR3, as DNA: TGTGCCAGCAGTGAAGTCCTGGGGCCTTATGGCTACACCTTC. Translated: CASSEVLGPYGYTF.

The table lists this clonotype with a few counts. This chain connects TRBV5-1 to TRBJ1-1, with D tentatively TRBD1 (5 bases). V was pared by 5 bases and J by 7 bases, with 18 bases between. Per germline, CDR1 SGHRS and CDR2 YFSETQ. CDR3 length: 14 amino acids. The CDR3 nucleotides are TGCGCCAGCAGATCCAGGGAGGGCCCCCTTGAAGCTTTCTTT. This sequence encodes CASRSREGPLEAFF.

The gene calls are TRBV13 and TRBJ1-1; 7 bases agree with TRBD1. The J segment lost 9 bases and the V segment lost 5 bases, leaving 27 bases of the junction unmatched. Germline V gene sequence: CDR1 PRHDT, CDR2 FYEKMQ (reference sequence). This CDR3 contains 19 residues. CDR3 DNA: TGTGCCAGCAGCGAACCCTCCCGGGGCAGGGGGGATGGCGGGGCCCAAGCTTTCTTT. It specifies CASSEPSRGRGDGGAQAFF.

This clonotype was recorded a few times. This could be a read error, since a much larger clone is one nucleotide away. The chain recombines TRBV12-3 or TRBV12-4 with TRBJ1-1; 8 bases agree with TRBD1. The V and J ends lost 4 bases and 0 bases, in that order; junction bases with no gene match: 1. The CDR3 is 14 amino acids. The CDR3 here is CASSWTGMNTEAFF. CDR3 bases: TGTGCCAGCAGTTGGACAGGGATGAACACTGAAGCTTTCTTT.

The chain combines TRBV11-2 with TRBJ2-1; 11 bases map to TRBD2. V gave up 4 bases and J gave up 10 bases; unmatched junction bases: 9. Germline V CDR1 and CDR2: SGHAT, FQNNGV. This CDR3 has 15 residues. The CDR3 coding sequence is TGTGCCAGCAGCTCTTTAGCGGGGGGGCCCTGGGAGCAGTTCTTC. This encodes CASSSLAGGPWEQFF.

Written as DNA, the CDR3 is TGCAGTGCTAGACCGGGACAGGGGGCGGTATATTCACCCCTCCACTTT. This translates into CSARPGQGAVYSPLHF. The chain employs TRBV20-1 and TRBJ1-6; 12 nucleotides agree with TRBD1. The V and J ends lost 2 bases and 8 bases, in that order; junction bases with no gene match: 7. This CDR3 is built from 16 residues. CDR1 DFQATT and CDR2 SNEGSKA come from the germline V gene (reference sequence).

In nucleotides, the CDR3 is TGTGCCAGCAGCCCGACAGGGGGCCGGATCACTGAAGCTTTCTTT. It encodes CASSPTGGRITEAFF. The chain combines TRBV7-3 with TRBJ1-1, with 10 bases identical to TRBD1. Losses at the gene ends were 5 bases for V and 4 bases for J; bases not matched to a gene: 7. This CDR3 is built from 15 residues. Germline lookup yields CDR1 SGHTA and CDR2 FQGTGA.

This clonotype was seen a handful of times. The chain has TRBV4-3 and TRBJ2-7; maybe TRBD2 (6 bases). From germline, CDR1 is LGHNA and CDR2 YSLEER. The CDR3 covers 15 residues. Trimming stripped 4 bases from V and 0 bases from J, with 13 bases between. The chain's CDR3 is CASSPRDLPSYEQYF. CDR3 nucleotide sequence: TGCGCCAGCAGCCCCCGGGACTTACCCTCCTACGAGCAGTACTTC.

This clonotype was counted once. This chain links TRBV7-2 with TRBJ1-1; TRBD1 aligns across 8 bases. CDR1 and CDR2 (germline): SGHTA, FQGNSA. V lost 8 bases to trimming and J lost 10 bases; unmatched junction nucleotides: 12. This CDR3 region has 13 residues. The CDR3 region has the DNA TGTGCCAGCGGTGTCCAGGGGGCGGGTAGAGCTTTCTTT. Amino acid sequence: CASGVQGAGRAFF.

The chain joins TRBV9 to TRBJ2-5; perhaps TRBD2 as D (7 bases). This CDR3 region has 16 residues. Germline V gene data show CDR1 as SGDLS and CDR2 as YYNGEE. V shed 4 bases and J shed 1 base, with 17 bases lying between them. The CDR3 region is CASSPRGGVSQETQYF. CDR3 nucleotides: TGTGCCAGCAGCCCCAGGGGAGGGGTCAGCCAAGAGACCCAGTACTTC.

This clonotype was seen a handful of times. V is TRBV6-5 and J is TRBJ1-1; D unresolved. Trimming shortened V by 7 bases and J by 4 bases, and 22 bases separated the two germline ends. The CDR3 sequence is 16 residues long. The germline V gene encodes CDR1 MNHEY and CDR2 SVGAGI. CDR3 residues: CASTRGRVTRTTEAFF. CDR3 nucleotides: TGTGCCAGCACAAGAGGGAGAGTAACTCGGACCACTGAAGCTTTCTTT.

This clonotype was found many times. The chain is built from TRBV20-1 and TRBJ2-7; D may be TRBD2 (7 bases). The germline V gene encodes CDR1 DFQATT and CDR2 SNEGSKA (reference sequence). This CDR3 has 16 residues. V lost 3 bases to trimming and J lost 0 bases, with 18 bases between them. The CDR3 nucleotides read TGCAGTGCTAGGCCCCCAGGGGCGGGGGACTCCTACGAGCAGTACTTC. Protein product: CSARPPGAGDSYEQYF.

This clonotype has only a few counts. This chain joins TRBV7-9 and TRBJ1-1, with a weak D call TRBD1 (5 bases). Germline CDR1 reads SEHNR; CDR2 reads FQNEAQ (reference sequence). The V end lost 0 bases, the J end lost 7 bases, and 9 bases lay between the germline ends. This CDR3 spans 13 amino acids. The CDR3 loop is CASSLAGGGEAFF. The DNA of the CDR3 is TGTGCCAGCAGCTTAGCAGGCGGGGGTGAAGCTTTCTTT.

The rearrangement uses TRBV27 and TRBJ2-1; 7 positions agree with TRBD2. V lost 7 bases and J lost 7; bases outside the gene matches: 4. CDR3 length: 12 amino acids. In germline, CDR1 is MNHEY, CDR2 SMNVEV (reference sequence). The CDR3 DNA sequence: TGTGCCAGCACTGGGGGGGATAATGAGCAGTTCTTC. Protein product: CASTGGDNEQFF.

This clonotype was observed a handful of times. This chain connects TRBV4-1 to TRBJ1-1, with 9 bases lining up with TRBD1. CDR1 is MGHRA and CDR2 is YSYEKL in the germline V gene. This CDR3 is built from 15 residues. J was trimmed by 6 bases and V by 5 bases; bases with no gene match: 10. CDR3 region: CASSGRRDRAPEAFF. CDR3 bases: TGCGCCAGCAGCGGACGCCGGGACAGGGCCCCTGAAGCTTTCTTT.